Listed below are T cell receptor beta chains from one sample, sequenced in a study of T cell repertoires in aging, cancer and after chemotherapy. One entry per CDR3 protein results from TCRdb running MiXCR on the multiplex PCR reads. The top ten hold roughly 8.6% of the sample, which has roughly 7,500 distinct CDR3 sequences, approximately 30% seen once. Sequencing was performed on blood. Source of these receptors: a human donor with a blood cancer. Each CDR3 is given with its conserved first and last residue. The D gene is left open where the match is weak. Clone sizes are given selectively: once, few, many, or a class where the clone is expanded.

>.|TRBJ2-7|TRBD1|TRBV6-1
CASSDGTGFAYEQYF
TGTGCCAGCAGTGATGGGACAGGGTTTGCCTACGAGCAGTACTTC
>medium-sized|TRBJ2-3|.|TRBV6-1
CATSNGEGADTQYF
TGTGCCACCTCAAACGGGGAGGGGGCAGATACGCAGTATTTT
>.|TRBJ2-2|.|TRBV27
CASSPTPSPGGANTGELFF
TGTGCCAGCAGTCCTACACCCTCCCCCGGGGGTGCGAACACCGGGGAGCTGTTTTTT
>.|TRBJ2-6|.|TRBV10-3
CAISEGQASGANVLTF
TGTGCCATCAGTGAAGGGCAGGCCTCTGGGGCCAACGTCCTGACTTTC
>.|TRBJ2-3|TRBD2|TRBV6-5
CASSEAAGGQDTQYF
TGTGCCAGCAGTGAAGCTGCGGGGGGGCAAGATACGCAGTATTTT
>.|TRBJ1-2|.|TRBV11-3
CASSSWDNYGYTF
TGTGCCAGCAGCTCTTGGGATAACTATGGCTACACCTTC
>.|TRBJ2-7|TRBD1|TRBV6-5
CASKSGQGDSHEQYF
TGTGCCAGCAAATCAGGACAGGGGGATTCCCACGAGCAGTACTTC
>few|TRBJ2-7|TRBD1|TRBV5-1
CASSWDSSSYEQYF
TGCGCCAGCAGCTGGGACAGTAGCTCCTACGAGCAGTACTTC
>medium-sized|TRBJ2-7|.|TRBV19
CASSRHTGSRYEQYF
TGTGCCAGTAGTCGACATACCGGGTCCCGCTACGAGCAGTACTTC
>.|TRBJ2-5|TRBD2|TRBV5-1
CASSLRTSGGQETQYF
TGCGCCAGCAGCCTAAGGACTAGCGGGGGGCAAGAGACCCAGTACTTC
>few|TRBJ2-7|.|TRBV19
CASSRDQPSYEQYF
TGTGCCAGTAGTAGGGACCAGCCGTCCTACGAGCAGTACTTC
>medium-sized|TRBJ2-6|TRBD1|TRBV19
CASSGDRGDSGANVLTF
TGTGCCAGTAGTGGGGACAGGGGCGACTCTGGGGCCAACGTCCTGACTTTC
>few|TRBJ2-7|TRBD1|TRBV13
CASSSSRRKPRDRNEQYF
TGTGCCAGCAGCTCTAGTCGGAGAAAACCACGGGACAGAAACGAGCAGTACTTC
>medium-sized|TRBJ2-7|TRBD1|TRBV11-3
CASSLDGTGAYEQYF
TGTGCCAGCAGCTTGGATGGGACAGGGGCGTACGAGCAGTACTTC
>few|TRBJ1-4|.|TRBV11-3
CASSLSRAGEKLFF
TGTGCCAGCAGCTTATCTAGGGCTGGTGAAAAACTGTTTTTT
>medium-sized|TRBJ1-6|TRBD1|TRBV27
CASSQRGQGHNSPLHF
TGTGCCAGCAGTCAACGGGGACAGGGGCACAATTCACCCCTCCACTTT
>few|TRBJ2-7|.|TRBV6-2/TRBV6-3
CASSYRDNYEQYF
TGTGCCAGCAGTTACCGGGACAACTACGAGCAGTACTTC
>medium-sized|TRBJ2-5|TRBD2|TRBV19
CASSWGGGGSQETQYF
TGTGCCAGTAGCTGGGGGGGCGGGGGGTCACAAGAGACCCAGTACTTC
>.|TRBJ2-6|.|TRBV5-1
CASSLGTLPGANVLTF
TGCGCCAGCAGCTTGGGGACTCTCCCTGGGGCCAACGTCCTGACTTTC
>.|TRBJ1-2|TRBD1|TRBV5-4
CASSSEDRGRSGYTF
TGTGCCAGCAGCTCTGAAGACAGGGGGCGTAGTGGCTACACCTTC
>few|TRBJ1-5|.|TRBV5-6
CASSLAVSQSPQHF
TGTGCCAGCAGCTTGGCCGTATCGCAGAGTCCCCAGCATTTT
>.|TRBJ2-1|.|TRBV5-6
CASSVILWGNFYNEQFF
TGTGCCAGCAGCGTTATCCTCTGGGGGAACTTCTACAATGAGCAGTTCTTC
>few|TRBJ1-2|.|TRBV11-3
CASSLYRAGGYTF
TGTGCCAGCAGCTTATACAGGGCGGGCGGCTACACCTTC
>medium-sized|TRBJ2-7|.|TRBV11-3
CASSLKQGYEQYF
TGTGCCAGCAGCTTAAAACAGGGCTACGAGCAGTACTTC
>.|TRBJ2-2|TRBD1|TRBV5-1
CASSDTGGRGGELFF
TGCGCCAGCAGCGATACAGGGGGACGAGGCGGGGAGCTGTTTTTT
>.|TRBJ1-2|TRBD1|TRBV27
CASSPTGTAWTGVNYGYTF
TGTGCCAGCAGTCCTACCGGGACAGCGTGGACCGGGGTTAACTATGGCTACACCTTC
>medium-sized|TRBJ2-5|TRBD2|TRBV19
CASSPGGVETQYF
TGTGCCAGTAGCCCCGGGGGGGTAGAGACCCAGTACTTC
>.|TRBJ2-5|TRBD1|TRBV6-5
CASSPTGGLVETQYF
TGTGCCAGCAGTCCTACAGGGGGCCTCGTAGAGACCCAGTACTTC
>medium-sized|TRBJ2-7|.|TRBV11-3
CASSFLGASDEQYF
TGTGCCAGCAGCTTCCTAGGCGCGTCCGACGAGCAGTACTTC
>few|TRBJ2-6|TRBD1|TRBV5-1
CASSTQGAYGANVLTF
TGCGCCAGCAGCACACAGGGGGCATATGGGGCCAACGTCCTGACTTTC
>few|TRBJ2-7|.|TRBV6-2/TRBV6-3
CASGYEQYF
TGTGCCAGCGGCTACGAGCAGTACTTC
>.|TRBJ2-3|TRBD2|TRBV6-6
CASSYSISTSGGPNTQYF
TGTGCCAGCAGTTACTCAATTAGTACTAGCGGGGGGCCTAATACGCAGTATTTT
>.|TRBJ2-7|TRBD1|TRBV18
CASSRSTGELYEQYF
TGTGCCAGCTCACGCTCGACAGGGGAACTCTACGAGCAGTACTTC
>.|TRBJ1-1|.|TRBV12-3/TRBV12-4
CASRVGQANTEAFF
TGTGCCAGCAGGGTCGGCCAGGCGAACACTGAAGCTTTCTTT
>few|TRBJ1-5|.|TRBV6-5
CASSYGRGNQPQHF
TGTGCCAGCAGTTACGGTAGGGGAAATCAGCCCCAGCATTTT
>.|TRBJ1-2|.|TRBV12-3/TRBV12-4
CASSFGFYGYTF
TGTGCCAGCAGTTTCGGGTTCTATGGCTACACCTTC
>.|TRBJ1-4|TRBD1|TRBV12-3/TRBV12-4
CASSFRTGGAVTNEKLFF
TGTGCCAGCAGTTTCCGGACAGGGGGCGCGGTCACTAATGAAAAACTGTTTTTT
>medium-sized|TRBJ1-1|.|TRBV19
CASMVVGALGAFF
TGTGCCAGTATGGTGGTGGGGGCTCTGGGAGCTTTCTTT
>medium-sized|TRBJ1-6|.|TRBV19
CASTRDVGGSPLHF
TGTGCCAGCACTAGGGACGTAGGGGGATCACCCCTCCACTTT
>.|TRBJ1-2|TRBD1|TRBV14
CASSQARWRTGDGYTF
TGTGCCAGCAGCCAAGCCCGGTGGAGAACAGGGGATGGCTACACCTTC
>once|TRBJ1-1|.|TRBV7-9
CASSLGAGPGAFF
TGTGCCAGCAGCTTAGGGGCGGGTCCGGGAGCTTTCTTT
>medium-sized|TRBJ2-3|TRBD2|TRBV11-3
CASSVNSGGETDTQYF
TGTGCCAGCAGCGTCAATAGCGGGGGGGAAACAGATACGCAGTATTTT
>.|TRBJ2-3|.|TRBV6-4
CASSATEGDTQYF
TGTGCCAGCAGTGCGACAGAAGGGGATACGCAGTATTTT
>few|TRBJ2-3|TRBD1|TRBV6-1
CASIISPGQGSDMQYF
TGTGCCAGCATCATATCCCCGGGACAGGGTTCAGATATGCAGTATTTT
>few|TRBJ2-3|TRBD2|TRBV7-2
CASSERLAGGYTDTQYF
TGTGCCAGCAGCGAAAGACTAGCGGGGGGGTACACAGATACGCAGTATTTT
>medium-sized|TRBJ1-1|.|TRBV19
CASSQRQTNTEAFF
TGTGCCAGTAGTCAGAGGCAGACGAACACTGAAGCTTTCTTT
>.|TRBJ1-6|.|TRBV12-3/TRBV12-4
CASRLGVDNSPLHF
TGTGCCAGCAGACTAGGGGTAGATAATTCACCCCTCCACTTT
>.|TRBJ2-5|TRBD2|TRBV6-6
CASSLLSGSQETQYF
TGTGCCAGCAGTCTACTTAGCGGGTCGCAAGAGACCCAGTACTTC
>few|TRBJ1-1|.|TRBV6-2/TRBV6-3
CASSPAGAEAFF
TGTGCCAGCAGCCCCGCCGGGGCTGAAGCTTTCTTT
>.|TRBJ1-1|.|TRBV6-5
CASSRDLDMNTEAFF
TGTGCCAGCAGTCGGGACCTGGACATGAACACTGAAGCTTTCTTT
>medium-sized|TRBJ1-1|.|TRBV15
CATSRDRGRGAFF
TGTGCCACCAGCAGAGATCGGGGCAGGGGAGCTTTCTTT
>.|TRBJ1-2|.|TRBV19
CASRILIQGIYGYTF
TGTGCCAGTAGAATATTAATCCAAGGCATCTATGGCTACACCTTC
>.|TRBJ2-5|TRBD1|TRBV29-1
CSGDGDRAGETQYF
TGCAGCGGTGACGGGGACAGGGCTGGGGAGACCCAGTACTTC